These T cell receptor beta chains were read from a single sample in a study of CD8+ T cells in alopecia areata. Sequenced by immunoSEQ multiplex PCR; TCRdb stores in-frame clones only, minus some. This table holds about 130,000 clones, about 56% found once. The sample consisted of CD8+ T cells sorted from blood, taken at week 4, from a patient treated with tofacitinib. The receptors were sampled from a human donor with alopecia areata. Each CDR3 is given with its conserved first and last residue. D genes are given only for firm matches. Expanded clones are given a class, and other clones once, few, many or no size at all.

J gene: TRBJ2-5; D gene: -; clone size: -; V gene: TRBV2; CDR3 DNA: TGTGCCAGCAGGGCACTTCTCGGTACAGGCCGAGTTGGTAACCAAGAGACCCAGTACTTC; CDR3 protein: CASRALLGTGRVGNQETQYF
J gene: TRBJ1-2; D gene: -; clone size: -; V gene: TRBV30; CDR3 DNA: TGTGCCTGGAGAGGGTACGAGGTCTATGGCTACACCTTC; CDR3 protein: CAWRGYEVYGYTF
J gene: TRBJ2-1; D gene: -; clone size: -; V gene: TRBV19; CDR3 DNA: TGTGCCAGTAGTCTCCGGGGGCCGGGGAATGAGCAGTTCTTC; CDR3 protein: CASSLRGPGNEQFF
J gene: TRBJ2-7; D gene: -; clone size: few; V gene: TRBV7-6; CDR3 DNA: TGTGCCAGCAGTCCAGGGCCAAACTACGAGCAGTACTTC; CDR3 protein: CASSPGPNYEQYF
J gene: TRBJ2-7; D gene: -; clone size: -; V gene: TRBV10-2; CDR3 DNA: TGCGCCAGCAGTGGGGAACACGAGCAGTACTTC; CDR3 protein: CASSGEHEQYF
J gene: TRBJ1-3; D gene: TRBD1; clone size: -; V gene: TRBV5-6; CDR3 DNA: TGTGCCAGCAGCTTCGGACAGGGCTTATCACTCACCATATATTTT; CDR3 protein: CASSFGQGLSLTIYF
J gene: TRBJ2-2; D gene: -; clone size: -; V gene: TRBV27; CDR3 DNA: TGTGCCATCCGGGACACCAACACCGGGGAGCTGTTTTTT; CDR3 protein: CAIRDTNTGELFF
J gene: TRBJ2-7; D gene: -; clone size: -; V gene: TRBV27; CDR3 DNA: TGTGCCAGCTCCTCAGGGGTCTCCTACGAGCAGTACTTC; CDR3 protein: CASSSGVSYEQYF
J gene: TRBJ2-1; D gene: TRBD2; clone size: -; V gene: TRBV29-1; CDR3 DNA: TGCAGCGTTGAAAAAAGTGAACTAGCGGGGGGTTTGAATGAGCAGTTCTTC; CDR3 protein: CSVEKSELAGGLNEQFF
J gene: TRBJ1-2; D gene: -; clone size: -; V gene: TRBV13; CDR3 DNA: TGTGCCAGCAGCGAGCAGAATCCCTATGGCGGCTACACCTTC; CDR3 protein: CASSEQNPYGGYTF
J gene: TRBJ2-3; D gene: TRBD1; clone size: few; V gene: TRBV4-2; CDR3 DNA: TGTGCCAGCAGCCAGGTCTCAGGGGGCGCGACAGATACGCAGTATTTT; CDR3 protein: CASSQVSGGATDTQYF
J gene: TRBJ1-2; D gene: -; clone size: few; V gene: TRBV7-2; CDR3 DNA: TGTGCCAGCAGCTTAGGCAACCCCTATGGCTACACCTTC; CDR3 protein: CASSLGNPYGYTF
J gene: TRBJ2-3; D gene: TRBD1; clone size: -; V gene: TRBV6-5; CDR3 DNA: TGTGCCAGCAGTTACGGACAGGGCCCCACAGATACGCAGTATTTT; CDR3 protein: CASSYGQGPTDTQYF